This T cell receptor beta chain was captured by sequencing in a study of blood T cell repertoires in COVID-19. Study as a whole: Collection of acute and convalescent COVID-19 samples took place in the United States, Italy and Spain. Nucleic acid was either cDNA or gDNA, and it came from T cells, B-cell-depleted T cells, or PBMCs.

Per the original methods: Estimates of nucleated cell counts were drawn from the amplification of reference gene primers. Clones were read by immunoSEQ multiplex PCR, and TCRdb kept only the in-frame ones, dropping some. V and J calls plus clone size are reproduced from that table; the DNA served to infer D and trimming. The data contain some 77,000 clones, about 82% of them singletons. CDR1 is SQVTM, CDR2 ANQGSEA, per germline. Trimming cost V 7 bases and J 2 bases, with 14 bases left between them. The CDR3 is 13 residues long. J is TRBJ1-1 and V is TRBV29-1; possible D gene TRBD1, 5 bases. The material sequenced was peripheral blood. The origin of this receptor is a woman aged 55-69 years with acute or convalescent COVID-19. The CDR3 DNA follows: TGCAGCGCGCAGGACGGACAAAACACTGAAGCTTTCTTT. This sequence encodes CSAQDGQNTEAFF.